The clone carrying this T cell receptor beta chain was counted only a few times. This sample stems from a study of blood T cell repertoires in COVID-19. On the study more broadly: Material from acute and convalescent COVID-19 was sourced from the United States, Italy and Spain. The analysed material was cDNA or gDNA that came from T cells, B-cell-depleted T cells, or PBMCs.

The germline V gene encodes CDR1 SGHRS and CDR2 YFSETQ. The CDR3 spans 15 residues. V lost 3 bases, J lost 2 bases, and 11 bases lay in between. Original data processing: Reference gene primers were amplified, and this amplification served to estimate nucleated cell counts. Clones were sequenced by immunoSEQ multiplex PCR, and TCRdb holds only the in-frame ones, with some missing. V, J and clone size were drawn from that table, and D and trimming were deduced from the DNA. The sample yields about 170,000 clones, almost 85% seen once. The sample consisted of peripheral blood. The rearrangement joins TRBV5-1 to TRBJ1-4, with a tentative D call TRBD1 (6 bases). The TCR comes from a woman older than 75 with acute or convalescent COVID-19. CDR3 sequence reads: CASSSGTPTNEKLFF. DNA for the CDR3: TGCGCCAGCAGCTCAGGGACACCGACTAATGAAAAACTGTTTTTT. Complete variable domain (other parts from reference TRBV5-1 and TRBJ1-4): KAGVTQTPRYLIKTRGQQVTLSCSPISGHRSVSWYQQTPGQGLQFLFEYFSETQRNKGNFPGRFSGRQFSNSRSEMNVSTLELGDSALYLCASSSGTPTNEKLFFGSGTQLSVL.